This T cell receptor beta chain originates from a study of blood T cell repertoires in COVID-19 (dated by TCRdb to about 2020). Study-level background: The collaborator samples originated in the United States, Italy and Spain and spanned the acute and convalescent phases of COVID-19. The prospective study material was composed of cDNA or gDNA derived from T cells, B-cell-depleted T cells, or PBMCs. The repertoires were released in a freely available public database meant as a resource for research on the immune response to SARS-CoV-2. Where available, HLA class I and class II types were taken from metadata supplied by the sample provider and were not determined by assay-based typing. Sample metadata almost always included a de-identified subject ID, COVID-19 status, age in years and sex. Subjects who had been exposed to COVID-19, were actively infected with it, or had recovered from it provided the deeply sampled blood TCRbeta repertoires that made up the dataset. Samples came from the ongoing ImmuneRACE study (first 160 participants) plus 1,254 subjects from 6 global collaborators. Broad study findings and their caveats: The amount of clinical and demographic metadata varied by source and participant and was provided uncurated.

The immunoSEQ Assay, a bias-controlled multiplex PCR, was used to amplify TCRbeta CDR3 regions from genomic DNA. As for the authors' bioinformatics: The number of nucleated cells in each sample was estimated by amplification of reference gene primers within the assay. To quantify the absolute abundance of each unique TCRbeta CDR3 rearrangement, sequence reads were collapsed and filtered. Productive Simpson clonality was computed per sample as the square root of Simpson's diversity index over productive rearrangements. The source is immuneACCESS, and TCRdb retained only in-frame sequences with V and J called. Part of the clones is not carried over; for the studies checked, unresolved V genes explain less than half of this, and the remainder is unexplained. That table supplies the V and J calls and clone size; D and trimming were determined from the DNA. Within this sample are approximately 210,000 clones, with 70% to 90% of them counted one time only. 4.3% of the sample belongs to the ten largest clones.

Worth noting for this clone: The antigen it recognizes is unknown. No much larger clone is present one base from it, and per-base qualities are unavailable.

Participants in the prospective study were enrolled through a virtual design, were aged roughly 18 to 90 years, and lived in 24 United States geographic areas. Cohort assignment in the prospective study relied on participant-reported clinical history from a screening survey and a study questionnaire. Each participant in the prospective study had whole blood, serum and a nasopharyngeal or oropharyngeal swab collected by mobile phlebotomists. Over an approximately 2-month period, participants in the prospective study had the option of providing additional blood draws and questionnaires. Before DNA extraction, prospective study blood samples were shipped either frozen or at room temperature. The germline V gene (reference sequence) sets CDR1 to SGHNT and CDR2 to YYREEE. The junction carries 14 bases between V and J, which are trimmed by 0 bases and 5 bases respectively. The CDR3 holds 15 amino acids from the cysteine to the phenylalanine. The only DNA kept is the CDR3, 45 bases in frame from the first base.

The sequenced material came from PBMCs or T cells enriched from blood (not recorded which). The chain is made from TRBV5-4 and TRBJ1-2, with the D gene uncertain. This clonotype was sampled from a man aged 25-45 years with acute COVID-19. The DNA reads as follows: TGTGCCAGCAGCTTGGCCGGGAGGGAGGGATATGGCTACACCTTC. This translates into CASSLAGREGYGYTF.